This T cell receptor (beta chain) was profiled in a study of cytomegalovirus exposure and HLA in healthy donors. The study, taken as a whole, reports: HLA restriction was apparent for most CMV-associated TCR beta chains in a later analysis.

The PCR contained 60 Vbeta and 13 Jbeta primers. Measured with immunoSEQ multiplex PCR; TCRdb has only the in-frame clones, and not every one. The data show about 150,000 clones, over 60% seen once. As concerns this clone: The antigen is unknown.

CDR1 SGHRS and CDR2 YFSETQ come from the germline V gene. CDR3 length equals 14 residues. The J segment lost 4 bases and the V segment lost 4 bases, leaving 5 bases of the junction unmatched. The material sequenced was PBMCs. The chain links TRBV5-1 to TRBJ2-3, with 8 bases identical to TRBD2. This TCR was sampled from a woman aged 40 to 50 in good health and CMV-seronegative. CDR3 protein: CASSSTSGADTQYF. CDR3 DNA sequence: TGCGCCAGCAGCAGTACTAGCGGAGCAGATACGCAGTATTTT.